The present TCR beta chain was sequenced within a study of T cell responses to AZD1222 COVID-19 vaccine (dated by TCRdb to about 2021). Background for the entire study: A total of 233 trial participants underwent TCR sequencing, of whom under 220 had received two doses of AZD1222 and 26 had received two doses of the MenACWY control vaccine. Trial participants were enrolled by age into subgroups of 18-55, 56-69 and 70-plus years, and about 150, 27 and 61 TCR-sequenced participants, respectively, were included in these subgroups. The investigation overall reported the following: Nearly half of unique spike-specific TCRs reportedly recognized epitopes outside regions mutated in the B.1.351 and B.1.1.7 variants. Vaccine-associated CD4 TCRs spanned the whole spike protein, with dominant responses in regions 160-218 and 743-854. In the small 56-69-year group, the increase in depth fell short of significance, most likely because of low power. Participants were mostly white British and included more females than males, and it was suggested by the authors that clonal diversity may have been underestimated. No day 14 peak-response samples were available, so repertoires were characterized only after the peak T cell response. Only six AZD1222 recipients were SARS-CoV-2 seropositive at baseline, limiting conclusions about previously exposed vaccinees. After two AZD1222 doses, spike-specific TCR breadth and depth were significantly higher than at day 0 and than in MenACWY recipients.

Remarks on this clone: The antigen it recognizes is unknown. Qualities for individual bases were not recorded, and no much larger clone is one base off.

Per the germline V gene, SGHVS is the CDR1 and FQNEAQ is the CDR2. The CDR3 runs 14 residues from the cysteine to the phenylalanine. Only the CDR3 region is kept as DNA, spanning 42 bases read in frame from base 1. V sheds 5 bases and J sheds 1 base, leaving 12 bases between their ends. The time point label of this sample denotes: about 28 days (+/-7) after the second vaccine dose. AZD1222 recipients whose second dose came at about 4 weeks and those whose second dose came at about 12 weeks were combined into one group, since spike-specific TCR depth and breadth did not differ between the two schedules. Vaccinee samples came from UK trials COV001 and COV002, including a single-blind randomized controlled phase 2/3 trial of AZD1222 (ChAdOx1 nCoV-19) in healthy adults. For TCRbeta chain sequencing, PBMC samples from trial participants were taken at day 0 and at day 28 after the second dose. The CDR3 regions of human TCRbeta chains were analyzed by immunosequencing. As for how the authors treated the data: Repertoire TCRs were matched against a reference library of SARS-CoV-2-specific TCRs generated with the MIRA antigen-specificity platform. Breadth was defined as the fraction of unique TCRs that were SARS-CoV-2-associated. Depth was defined as the fraction of total T cells that were SARS-CoV-2-associated. Using the MIRA data, each spike-specific TCR was assigned both to the spike region to which the TCR was reactive and to a CD4 or CD8 class. Log10-transformed breadth and depth values were compared by one-way ANOVA with Sidak's multiple comparisons tests. The table comes from immuneACCESS by way of TCRdb, which keeps in-frame sequences with V and J called. Part of the clones is missing from these tables; in studies checked, under half for an unresolved V gene and the rest for unknown reasons. D and trimming come from the DNA, and the V and J calls and clone size come from that table. In this sample the table shows around 58,000 clones, around 92% of which occur a single time. Of the sample, about 14% falls within the top ten clones.

This TCR derives from an adult who received the AZD1222 COVID-19 vaccine. Recombination joined TRBV7-8 with TRBJ2-7, and the D gene may be TRBD1, 5 bases matching. Source: peripheral blood, taken 28 days after the second AZD1222 dose. The DNA sequence is given as TGTGCCAGCAGCGCCAATACAGGTTCCTACGAGCAGTACTTC. Its protein product is CASSANTGSYEQYF.